This T cell receptor (beta chain) was documented in a study of T cell responses to AZD1222 COVID-19 vaccine (dated by TCRdb to the early 2020s). Study-wide context: AZD1222 recipients whose second dose came at about 4 weeks and those whose second dose came at about 12 weeks were combined into one group, since spike-specific TCR depth and breadth did not differ between the two schedules. A total of more than 230 trial participants underwent TCR sequencing, of whom nearly 210 had received two doses of AZD1222 and about 26 had received two doses of the MenACWY control vaccine. Trial participants were enrolled into age subgroups of 18-55, 56-69 and 70-plus years, which contained approximately 150, 30 and 60 TCR-sequenced participants, respectively. The full study reports these points: The 56-69-year group was small, and its depth increase did not reach significance, likely because of low power. Participants were mostly white British and included more females than males, and it was suggested by the authors that clonal diversity may have been underestimated. Conclusions about previously exposed vaccinees are limited because only six or seven AZD1222 recipients were SARS-CoV-2 seropositive at baseline. Reportedly, almost half of the unique spike-specific TCRs recognized epitopes lying outside the regions that are mutated in the B.1.351 and B.1.1.7 variants. After two AZD1222 doses, both the breadth and the depth of spike-specific TCRs were significantly higher than at day 0 and than in MenACWY recipients. The vaccine-associated CD4 TCRs covered the entire spike protein, and the dominant responses fell in regions 160-218 and 743-854. Because no samples from the day 14 peak response were available, repertoires could be characterized only after the peak T cell response.

Points on this clone: Its binding antigen is unknown. No much larger clone is present one base from it, and per-base qualities are unavailable.

The CDR3 runs 20 residues from the cysteine to the phenylalanine. Only the CDR3 part of the read is kept: 60 bases, read in frame from the first base. V loses 3 bases at its end and J loses 4 bases; junction bases beyond the gene matches: 21. The CDR3 regions of human TCRbeta chains were analyzed by immunosequencing. As for how the authors treated the data: TCRs in the repertoires were compared against a reference library of SARS-CoV-2-specific TCRs that had been generated with the MIRA antigen-specificity platform. Breadth was defined as the fraction of unique TCRs that were SARS-CoV-2-associated. Depth was defined as the fraction of total T cells that were SARS-CoV-2-associated. Using the MIRA data, each spike-specific TCR was assigned both to the spike region to which the TCR was reactive and to a CD4 or CD8 class. Log10-transformed breadth and depth values were compared by one-way ANOVA with Sidak's multiple comparisons tests. Drawn from immuneACCESS, this table holds only the in-frame rearrangements with V and J called that TCRdb kept. Clones are partly lost; checked studies trace under half to an unresolved V gene and leave the rest unexplained. For V, J and clone size, that table is used; D and trimming come from the DNA. The sample includes 70,000 or so clones, with 80% to 85% observed a single time. Roughly an eighth of the sample is in the top ten clones.

Interpreted using the paper, the time point label stands for: baseline before first vaccination. Samples from vaccinated people were obtained from the UK trials COV001 and COV002, which included a single-blind randomized controlled phase 2/3 trial of AZD1222 (ChAdOx1 nCoV-19) in healthy adults. For TCRbeta chain sequencing, PBMC samples were collected from trial participants at day 0 and at day 28 after the second dose. The chain was built from TRBV23-1 and TRBJ2-3; TRBD2 agrees with 8 junctional bases. TRBV23-1 is filed as an ORF, its function uncertain. The TCR was taken from an adult in good health. The sequencing used peripheral blood, collected on day 0 of AZD1222 vaccination. Here is the DNA: TGCGCCAGCAGTCAGACCATAGCGTATAACGGGGGGGCCAGGGCAGATACGCAGTATTTT. It encodes CASSQTIAYNGGARADTQYF.